These 30 T cell receptor beta chains were sequenced from one sample in a study of blood T cell repertoires in COVID-19. Using immunoSEQ multiplex PCR, the repertoire was profiled, and TCRdb retains in-frame clones only, with some absent. The data show 210,000 or so clones, under 80% seen once. Sequencing was carried out using peripheral blood. These receptors originate from a man aged 45-65 years who had recovered from COVID-19.

The rearrangement joins TRBV29-1 to TRBJ2-1; tentatively, D is TRBD1 (6 bases). The CDR3 is 14 amino acids. From germline, CDR1 is SQVTM and CDR2 ANQGSEA. V lost 5 bases and J lost 7, with 18 bases in between. The CDR3 spells CSVRTWPQGNEQFF. Written as DNA, the CDR3 is TGCAGCGTTAGAACCTGGCCCCAGGGGAATGAGCAGTTCTTC.

V and J are TRBV5-4 and TRBJ2-1; the D gene is possibly TRBD2 (5 bases). Germline loops: CDR1 SGHNT, CDR2 YYREEE (reference sequence). V lost 2 bases to trimming and J lost 7 bases, with 22 bases between them. The CDR3 has 17 amino acids. CDR3 sequence reads: CASSFIITGPSGNEQFF. CDR3 in DNA: TGTGCCAGCAGCTTTATTATAACCGGGCCCTCGGGGAATGAGCAGTTCTTC.

The V and J genes are TRBV29-1 and TRBJ2-3; TRBD2 matches at 8 bases. The J segment lost 3 bases and the V segment lost 5 bases, leaving 10 bases of the junction unmatched. CDR3 length equals 15 residues. CDR1 SQVTM and CDR2 ANQGSEA come from the germline V gene. CDR3: CSVCREGLGTDTQYF. DNA for the CDR3: TGCAGCGTTTGCCGGGAGGGCCTCGGAACAGATACGCAGTATTTT.

In this sample, this clone turned up a few times. The chain has TRBV6-2 or TRBV6-3 and TRBJ1-1, with D possibly matching TRBD1 (6 bases). The V and J ends lost 2 bases and 0 bases respectively, with 13 bases between them. The CDR3 is 16 amino acids. The germline V gene has CDR1 MNHEY and CDR2 SVGEGT. CDR3 DNA sequence: TGTGCCAGCAGTTACCCCGGACGGGACATGAACACTGAAGCTTTCTTT. Translated, it gives CASSYPGRDMNTEAFF.

This clone is a singleton in its sample. The V gene is TRBV11-2, the J gene TRBJ2-7, with 8 bases identical to TRBD1. V lost 2 bases to trimming and J lost 12 bases; unmatched junction nucleotides: 6. This CDR3 is 12 amino acids long. Germline V gives CDR1 SGHAT, CDR2 FQNNGV. The CDR3 bases are TGTGCCAGCAGCTTAAGGCCGGGACAGGCGTACTTC. Translated, it gives CASSLRPGQAYF.

The V call is TRBV20-1, the J call TRBJ1-4; D is ambiguous. Germline V lookup: CDR1 DFQATT, CDR2 SNEGSKA (reference sequence). The CDR3 is 11 residues long. V lost 5 bases to trimming and J lost 7 bases, with 8 bases between them. The CDR3 coding sequence is TGCAGTGCTCCACGGGGTGAAAAACTGTTTTTT. Translated, it gives CSAPRGEKLFF.

The V and J genes are TRBV11-3 and TRBJ2-2, with 7 positions matching TRBD1. V dropped 5 bases and J dropped 0; count of bases not matched to a gene: 6. This CDR3 is built from 16 residues. From germline, CDR1 is SGHNT and CDR2 YENEEA. CDR3 DNA: TGTGCCAGCAGCCAGAAAGGGACAGCGAACACCGGGGAGCTGTTTTTT. It encodes CASSQKGTANTGELFF.

The rearrangement joins TRBV5-1 to TRBJ2-7, with D unresolved. The CDR3 is 15 amino acids. Germline CDR1 and CDR2: SGHRS and YFSETQ. Trimming cost V 3 bases and J 3 bases, with 16 bases left between them. In DNA form, the CDR3 reads TGCGCCAGCAGCTCTCTCGGCGGCCCTTACTACGAGCAGTACTTC. As protein: CASSSLGGPYYEQYF.

The rearrangement links TRBV19 to TRBJ1-4; 10 bases align to TRBD1. The CDR3 consists of 15 residues. Per the germline V gene, CDR1 is LNHDA and CDR2 is SQIVND (reference sequence). The V gene end was trimmed by 5 bases and the J gene end by 6 bases; junction bases not matched to a gene: 6. The CDR3 sequence: CASSGPGQGHEKLFF. The DNA of the CDR3 is TGTGCCAGTAGTGGACCGGGACAGGGGCATGAAAAACTGTTTTTT.

The rearrangement joins TRBV4-1 to TRBJ2-2, with TRBD2 matching over 9 bases. Losses at the gene ends were 1 base for V and 5 bases for J; bases not matched to a gene: 5. The V gene's germline CDR1 is MGHRA and CDR2 YSYEKL. The CDR3 is 16 amino acids. The CDR3 region has the DNA TGCGCCAGCAGCCAAGGGCTAGCGGGACGGACCGGGGAGCTGTTTTTT. Translated, it gives CASSQGLAGRTGELFF.

V gene TRBV19 combines with J gene TRBJ2-7, with D perhaps matching TRBD1 (6 bases). The V gene's germline CDR1 is LNHDA and CDR2 SQIVND (reference sequence). This CDR3 has 13 residues. The V end lost 6 bases, the J end lost 1 base, and 10 bases lay between the germline ends. The CDR3 nucleotides are TGTGCCAGTAGCCTCGACAGGTCCTACGAGCAGTACTTC. It specifies CASSLDRSYEQYF.

The rearrangement joins TRBV12-3 or TRBV12-4 to TRBJ1-2, with D unclear. V was pared by 2 bases and J by 4 bases, with 8 bases between. The CDR3 contains 13 residues. The chain's CDR3 is CASSLFGTYGYTF. The DNA for the CDR3 is TGTGCCAGCAGTTTATTCGGTACCTATGGCTACACCTTC.

The chain links TRBV7-2 to TRBJ1-1, with a weak D call TRBD1 (6 bases). The CDR3 spans 16 residues. Per germline, CDR1 SGHTA and CDR2 FQGNSA. V gave up 1 base and J gave up 4 bases, with 16 bases separating them. The CDR3 nucleotides read TGTGCCAGCAGCTTAGTAGGGGGGGCCTCTTTCACTGAAGCTTTCTTT. Translating it yields CASSLVGGASFTEAFF.

The V gene is TRBV5-1, the J gene TRBJ2-7; 12 bases agree with TRBD2. Trimming cost V 0 bases and J 1 base; bases outside gene matches: 5. Germline-derived CDR1 and CDR2 are SGHRS and YFSETQ. This CDR3 comprises 17 residues. The CDR3 DNA reads TGCGCCAGCAGCTTGGCTTCAGGACTAGCGGGGTCCTACGAGCAGTACTTC. It translates to CASSLASGLAGSYEQYF.

The rearrangement joins TRBV2 to TRBJ2-3; TRBD1 aligns across 9 bases. This CDR3 has 16 amino acids. Germline CDR1 SNHLY, CDR2 FYNNEI. The V and J ends lost 9 bases and 0 bases, in that order; junction bases with no gene match: 10. The CDR3 bases are TGTGCCAGACTGCTACCCGGGACAGGGAGCACAGATACGCAGTATTTT. Amino acid sequence: CARLLPGTGSTDTQYF.

This chain links TRBV14 with TRBJ2-5; D possibly corresponds to TRBD2 (6 bases). V lost 1 base, J lost 5 bases, and 17 bases lay in between. In germline, CDR1 is SGHDN, CDR2 FVKESK. The CDR3 is 16 residues long. The CDR3 is CASSQGLLSGLETQYF. For the CDR3, the DNA is TGTGCCAGCAGCCAAGGTCTCCTCAGCGGGTTGGAGACCCAGTACTTC.

This clone was detected a few times. The chain joins TRBV24-1 to TRBJ2-3; 10 nucleotides agree with TRBD1. The CDR3 contains 19 residues. Germline V gene data show CDR1 as KGHDR and CDR2 as SFDVKD. V lost 0 bases and J lost 1; bases outside the gene matches: 9. The CDR3 DNA sequence: TGTGCCACCAGTGATTTGCGAACCGGAGGACAGGGGGGCACAGATACGCAGTATTTT. Its protein is CATSDLRTGGQGGTDTQYF.

The chain combines TRBV7-8 with TRBJ2-2; 9 positions match TRBD2. CDR3 length: 16 residues. Germline CDR1 and CDR2: SGHVS and FQNEAQ. V dropped 5 bases and J dropped 2; count of bases not matched to a gene: 6. CDR3 protein: CASSPVRGGNTGELFF. CDR3 in DNA: TGTGCCAGCAGCCCGGTGCGGGGGGGTAACACCGGGGAGCTGTTTTTT.

This chain joins TRBV19 and TRBJ1-2; D call uncertain. V was shortened by 2 bases and J by 8 bases, with 15 bases between the two germline ends. Germline V CDR1 and CDR2: LNHDA, SQIVND (reference sequence). This CDR3 region has 14 residues. The CDR3 nucleotides are TGTGCCAGTAGTATAACAGCTGACCGGGAGGGCTACACCTTC. Its protein is CASSITADREGYTF. The whole variable domain, filled in from reference TRBV19 and TRBJ1-2, reads DGGITQSPKYLFRKEGQNVTLSCEQNLNHDAMYWYRQDPGQGLRLIYYSQIVNDFQKGDIAEGYSVSREKKESFPLTVTSAQKNPTAFYLCASSITADREGYTFGSGTRLTVV.

This clone was seen only a few times. The V call is TRBV7-6, the J call TRBJ2-7; D is uncertain. Germline-derived CDR1 and CDR2 are SGHVS and FNYEAQ. The V end was cut by 5 bases, the J end by 0 bases, with 11 bases between. The CDR3 length is 14 residues. The DNA for the CDR3 is TGTGCCAGCAGCCCCACACTAAGCTCCTACGAGCAGTACTTC. It is translated as CASSPTLSSYEQYF. Supplemented by reference TRBV7-6 and TRBJ2-7, the full variable domain reads GAGVSQSPRYKVTKRGQDVALRCDPISGHVSLYWYRQALGQGPEFLTYFNYEAQQDKSGLPNDRFSAERPEGSISTLTIQRTEQRDSAMYRCASSPTLSSYEQYFGPGTRLTVT.

The rearrangement uses TRBV3-1 (or the pseudogene TRBV3-2) and TRBJ2-2; weak D call: TRBD2 (5 bases). The CDR3 runs to 15 residues. The germline V gene encodes CDR1 LGHDT and CDR2 YNNKEL (reference sequence). Trimming pared 1 base from V and 1 base from J, leaving 7 bases between. The CDR3 DNA reads TGTGCCAGCAGCCAAGTGGGAGTGAACACCGGGGAGCTGTTTTTT. This translates into CASSQVGVNTGELFF.

The gene calls are TRBV5-4 and TRBJ2-4; D gene unclear. Germline V lookup: CDR1 SGHNT, CDR2 YYREEE (reference sequence). V lost 1 base and J 1 base, leaving 12 bases between the germline ends. The CDR3 loop spans 16 amino acids. The DNA of the CDR3 is TGTGCCAGCAGCTTGTCTCCAAGAGCGGCCAAAAACATTCAGTACTTC. Amino acids: CASSLSPRAAKNIQYF.

The CDR3 region has the DNA TGTGCCAGCAGCTTAAAGAATGGAGGGAGGGGGTACAATGAGCAGTTCTTC. Amino acids: CASSLKNGGRGYNEQFF. The chain has TRBV11-2 and TRBJ2-1; weak D call: TRBD2 (7 bases). CDR1 SGHAT and CDR2 FQNNGV come from the germline V gene. Trimming stripped 2 bases from V and 4 bases from J, with 18 bases between. This CDR3 contains 17 residues.

The rearrangement joins TRBV2 to TRBJ2-5; TRBD2 aligns across 9 bases. Trimming cost V 6 bases and J 3 bases; bases outside gene matches: 8. CDR3 length equals 15 residues. CDR1 is SNHLY and CDR2 is FYNNEI in the germline V gene. CDR3 DNA sequence: TGTGCCAGCAGCGATATGACTAGCGGAGAAGAGACCCAGTACTTC. The encoded protein is CASSDMTSGEETQYF.

The rearrangement links TRBV29-1 to TRBJ2-7; 8 bases align to TRBD2. The CDR3 is 14 residues long. The germline CDR1 and CDR2 sequences are SQVTM and ANQGSEA. V trimming: 7 bases; J trimming: 3 bases; junction bases outside the gene matches: 11. Here the CDR3 reads CSALRGTSRYEQYF. The CDR3 bases are TGCAGCGCCTTGAGAGGGACTAGTCGCTACGAGCAGTACTTC.

CDR3 region: CASSPIAGVGPDTQYF. In DNA, the CDR3 is TGTGCCAGCAGCCCTATAGCGGGAGTCGGGCCAGATACGCAGTATTTT. The chain has TRBV7-9 and TRBJ2-3; 9 bases match TRBD2. Germline V gives CDR1 SEHNR, CDR2 FQNEAQ (reference sequence). Germline trimming cut 5 bases from V and 4 bases from J; bases unmatched to any gene: 10. CDR3 length: 16 amino acids.

V usage is TRBV10-2 and J usage is TRBJ2-1; a possible D gene is TRBD1 (5 bases). Germline V gives CDR1 WSHSY, CDR2 SAAADI. The V end lost 3 bases, the J end lost 6 bases, and 6 bases lay between the germline ends. This CDR3 spans 12 amino acids. Here the CDR3 reads CASSDQGNEQFF. In DNA form, the CDR3 reads TGCGCCAGCAGTGATCAGGGCAATGAGCAGTTCTTC.

The genes are TRBV10-3 and TRBJ1-5; D remains unclear. The CDR3 is made up of 12 amino acids. V lost 0 bases to trimming and J lost 12 bases, with 9 bases between them. In germline, CDR1 is ENHRY, CDR2 SYGVKD. The CDR3 nucleotides read TGTGCCATCAGTGAGTCTGGAGCACTCCAGCATTTT. It specifies CAISESGALQHF.

V is TRBV28 and J is TRBJ1-1; D uncertain. The CDR3 contains 13 residues. V lost 7 bases and J lost 6, with 15 bases in between. Per germline, CDR1 MDHEN and CDR2 SYDVKM. The CDR3 spells CASITFKRAEAFF. The CDR3 bases are TGTGCCAGCATCACCTTTAAGCGGGCTGAAGCTTTCTTT. The variable domain in full, completed from reference TRBV28 and TRBJ1-1, reads DVKVTQSSRYLVKRTGEKVFLECVQDMDHENMFWYRQDPGLGLRLIYFSYDVKMKEKGDIPEGYSVSREKKERFSLILESASTNQTSMYLCASITFKRAEAFFGQGTRLTVV.

The chain couples TRBV5-6 to TRBJ1-4; TRBD1 matches at 10 bases. Germline CDR1 is SGHDT and CDR2 is YYEEEE. There are 14 residues in the CDR3. Losses at the gene ends were 4 bases for V and 8 bases for J; bases not matched to a gene: 5. In DNA, the CDR3 is TGTGCCAGCAGCCGCCGACAGGGGGCGGAAAAACTGTTTTTT. This translates into CASSRRQGAEKLFF.